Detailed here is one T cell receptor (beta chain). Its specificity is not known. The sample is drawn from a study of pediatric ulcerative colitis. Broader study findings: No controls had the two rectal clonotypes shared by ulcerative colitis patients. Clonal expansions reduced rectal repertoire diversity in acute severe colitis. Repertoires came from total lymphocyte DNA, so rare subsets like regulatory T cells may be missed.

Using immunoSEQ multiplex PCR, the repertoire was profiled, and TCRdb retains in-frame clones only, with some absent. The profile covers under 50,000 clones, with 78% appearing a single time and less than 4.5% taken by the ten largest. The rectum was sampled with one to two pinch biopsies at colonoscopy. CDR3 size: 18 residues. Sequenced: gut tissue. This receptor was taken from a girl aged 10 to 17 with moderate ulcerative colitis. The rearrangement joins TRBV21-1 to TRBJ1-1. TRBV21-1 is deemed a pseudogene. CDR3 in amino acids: CASSFRLVRVERYTEAFF. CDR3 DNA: TGTGCCAGCAGCTTCCGTCTCGTGCGGGTCGAAAGATACACTGAAGCTTTCTTT.